These T cell receptor beta chains were read from a single sample in a study of T cell changes during pregnancy in multiple sclerosis. Sequencing used immunoSEQ multiplex PCR; TCRdb keeps in-frame clones, though not all of them. The table records some 31,000 clones, about 89% of them present only once. The sequences come from CD8+ T cells from peripheral blood mononuclear cells, collected in the second trimester of pregnancy. The receptors originated from a female donor with multiple sclerosis, enrolled in a pregnancy study. Both conserved end residues are part of each CDR3. The order of the fields is V gene, J gene, clone size, D gene, CDR3 protein, CDR3 DNA. A D gene is named only where the DNA matches it firmly. The listing skips clone size in some rows; elsewhere it reads once, few, many or a size class.

TRBV27,TRBJ2-2,.,TRBD1,CASRTGEVGELFF,TGTGCCAGCCGGACAGGGGAGGTCGGGGAGCTGTTTTTT
TRBV13,TRBJ1-6,.,.,CASSPPGDYNSPLHF,TGTGCCAGCAGCCCCCCCGGGGACTATAATTCACCCCTCCACTTT
TRBV21-1,TRBJ1-6,few,.,CASSKGRENSPLHF,TGTGCCAGCAGCAAAGGGAGAGAAAATTCACCCCTCCACTTT
TRBV4-2,TRBJ2-2,.,.,CASSHRTGNTGELFF,TGTGCCAGCAGCCACCGAACAGGGAACACCGGGGAGCTGTTTTTT
TRBV5-8,TRBJ1-5,.,.,CASSNGEGWGQPQHF,TGTGCCAGCAGCAACGGGGAGGGTTGGGGCCAGCCCCAGCATTTT
TRBV27,TRBJ1-1,.,TRBD1,CASSGHRGQNTEAFF,TGTGCCAGCAGTGGACACAGGGGGCAGAACACTGAAGCTTTCTTT
TRBV15,TRBJ2-7,.,.,CATSSGGSSYEQYF,TGTGCCACCAGCAGCGGTGGGAGCTCCTACGAGCAGTACTTC
TRBV5-6,TRBJ2-7,.,.,CASSFIQGEQYF,TGTGCCAGCAGCTTTATCCAGGGCGAGCAGTACTTC
TRBV30,TRBJ2-3,.,TRBD2,CAWSVGFRTSGTDTQYF,TGTGCCTGGAGTGTAGGTTTTAGGACTAGCGGCACAGATACGCAGTATTTT
TRBV4-1,TRBJ1-5,.,TRBD1,CASSQVGQGEQPQHF,TGCGCCAGCAGCCAAGTGGGACAGGGAGAACAGCCCCAGCATTTT
TRBV12-5,TRBJ2-7,.,.,CASAPAGQFYEQYF,TGTGCTAGTGCTCCCGCGGGGCAGTTCTACGAGCAGTACTTC
TRBV11-3,TRBJ2-3,.,.,CASSLGPRWGDTDTQYF,TGTGCCAGCAGCTTAGGCCCCAGGTGGGGGGACACAGATACGCAGTATTTT
TRBV4-1,TRBJ1-3,.,.,CASTQLQGGGNTIYF,TGCGCCAGCACCCAACTACAGGGTGGTGGAAACACCATATATTTT
TRBV5-1,TRBJ2-5,.,TRBD1,CASSLGDRELEETQYF,TGCGCCAGCAGCCTAGGTGACAGGGAATTGGAAGAGACCCAGTACTTC
TRBV5-6,TRBJ1-5,.,.,CASSLGAQGNQPQHF,TGTGCCAGCAGCTTGGGGGCACAGGGCAATCAGCCCCAGCATTTT
TRBV7-3,TRBJ2-2,once,TRBD2,CASSPPSGGNTGELFF,TGTGCCAGCAGCCCTCCTAGCGGGGGGAACACCGGGGAGCTGTTTTTT
TRBV7-9,TRBJ1-2,.,.,CASSDDRSYGYTF,TGTGCCAGCAGCGACGACAGGAGCTATGGCTACACCTTC
TRBV10-3,TRBJ2-7,.,.,CAISDKRGSDYEQYF,TGTGCCATCAGTGACAAGAGGGGGTCCGACTACGAGCAGTACTTC
TRBV6-1,TRBJ2-5,.,TRBD2,CASSEKWLAGALQETQYF,TGTGCCAGCAGTGAGAAATGGCTAGCGGGGGCACTCCAAGAGACCCAGTACTTC
TRBV6-1,TRBJ1-2,few,.,CASSARGLWGYTF,TGTGCCAGCAGTGCGCGGGGGTTATGGGGCTACACCTTC
TRBV6-6,TRBJ1-6,.,TRBD1,CASSLPGQSNSPLHF,TGTGCCAGCAGTTTGCCGGGACAGAGTAATTCACCCCTCCACTTT
TRBV19,TRBJ1-1,.,.,CASSIRERTEAFF,TGTGCCAGTAGTATTAGGGAGAGGACTGAAGCTTTCTTT